The clone carrying this T cell receptor beta chain was found many times. Its antigen is not identified. With a duration under 3 months, ophthalmopathy in the donors showed moderate-to-severe activity, CAS ≥3 and NOSPECS ≥4. Patients were excluded if they had other autoimmune diseases or uncontrolled infections, and likewise if pregnancy or lactation applied. Amplifying from RNA transcripts, the study obtained TCR beta CDR3 regions. An opening RT-PCR round employed HTBI primers and preceded a second-round multiplex PCR. TCRdb itself ran the multiplex PCR reads through MiXCR, one entry per CDR3 protein. There are 200,000 to 250,000 distinct CDR3 sequences in the sample; about 22% occur only once, and about 40% lies in the top ten. This specimen belongs to a study of Graves' ophthalmopathy and Graves' hyperthyroidism. Study-level points and caveats: Most clonotypes expanded in thyroid above 0.001 frequency were present in blood too. Built on 13 signatures, a model told ophthalmopathy apart from stable hyperthyroidism with about 90% sensitivity and roughly 80% specificity.

Germline values: CDR1 SQVTM, CDR2 ANQGSEA. This CDR3 has 12 residues. Trimming took 7 bases from V and 0 from J, leaving 9 bases between them. This receptor was identified in a woman in her forties or fifties with Graves' ophthalmopathy. The chain combines TRBV29-1 with TRBJ1-1, with TRBD1 as a possible D gene (6 bases). Material: peripheral blood. In nucleotides, the CDR3 is TGCAGCGGCGACAGGTTGAACACTGAAGCTTTCTTT. This sequence encodes CSGDRLNTEAFF. The whole variable domain, remainder taken from reference TRBV29-1 and TRBJ1-1, is SAVISQKPSRDICQRGTSLTIQCQVDSQVTMMFWYRQQPGQSLTLIATANQGSEATYESGFVIDKFPISRPNLTFSTLTVSNMSPEDSSIYLCSGDRLNTEAFFGQGTRLTVV.